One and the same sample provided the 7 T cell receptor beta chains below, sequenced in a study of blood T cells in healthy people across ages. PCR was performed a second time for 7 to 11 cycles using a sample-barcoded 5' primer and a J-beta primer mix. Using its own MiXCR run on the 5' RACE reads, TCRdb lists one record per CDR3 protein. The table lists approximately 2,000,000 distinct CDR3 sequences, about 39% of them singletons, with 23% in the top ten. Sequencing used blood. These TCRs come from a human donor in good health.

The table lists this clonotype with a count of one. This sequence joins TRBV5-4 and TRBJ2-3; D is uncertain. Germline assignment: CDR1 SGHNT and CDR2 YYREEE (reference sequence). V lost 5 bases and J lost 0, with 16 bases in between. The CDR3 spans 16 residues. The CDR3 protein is CASRPPGPPSTDTQYF. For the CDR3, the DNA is TGTGCCAGCAGGCCACCCGGGCCACCTAGCACAGATACGCAGTATTTT.

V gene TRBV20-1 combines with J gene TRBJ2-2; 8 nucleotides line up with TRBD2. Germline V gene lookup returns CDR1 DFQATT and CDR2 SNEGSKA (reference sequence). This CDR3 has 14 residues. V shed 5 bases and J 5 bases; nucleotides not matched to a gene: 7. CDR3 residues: CSAPSGGRTGELFF. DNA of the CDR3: TGCAGTGCTCCATCGGGGGGGCGGACCGGGGAGCTGTTTTTT.

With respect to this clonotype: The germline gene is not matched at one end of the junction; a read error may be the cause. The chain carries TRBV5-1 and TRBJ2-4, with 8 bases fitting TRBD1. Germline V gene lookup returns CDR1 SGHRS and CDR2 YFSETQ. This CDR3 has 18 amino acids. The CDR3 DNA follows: TGCGCCAGCAGCTTGGTGACAGGGGCAGGGGTAGCCAAAAACATTCGGTACTTC. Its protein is CASSLVTGAGVAKNIRYF. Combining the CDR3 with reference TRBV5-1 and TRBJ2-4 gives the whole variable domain KAGVTQTPRYLIKTRGQQVTLSCSPISGHRSVSWYQQTPGQGLQFLFEYFSETQRNKGNFPGRFSGRQFSNSRSEMNVSTLELGDSALYLCASSLVTGAGVAKNIRYFGAGTRLSVL.

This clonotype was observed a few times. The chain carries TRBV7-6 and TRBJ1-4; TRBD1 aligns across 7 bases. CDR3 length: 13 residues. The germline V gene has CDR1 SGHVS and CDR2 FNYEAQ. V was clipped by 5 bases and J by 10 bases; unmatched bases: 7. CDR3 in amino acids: CASSQDRSRKLFF. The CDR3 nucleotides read TGTGCCAGCAGCCAGGACAGGTCACGAAAACTGTTTTTT.

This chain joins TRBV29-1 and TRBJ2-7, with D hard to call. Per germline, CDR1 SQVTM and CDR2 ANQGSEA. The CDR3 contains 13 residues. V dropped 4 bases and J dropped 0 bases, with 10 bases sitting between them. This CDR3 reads CSVGGWVSYEQYF. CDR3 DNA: TGCAGCGTTGGTGGCTGGGTCTCCTACGAGCAGTACTTC.

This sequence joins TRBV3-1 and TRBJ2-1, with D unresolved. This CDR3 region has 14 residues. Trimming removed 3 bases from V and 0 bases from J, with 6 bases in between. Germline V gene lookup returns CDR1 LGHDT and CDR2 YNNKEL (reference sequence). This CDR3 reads CASSQVTSYNEQFF. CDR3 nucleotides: TGTGCCAGCAGCCAGGTTACCTCCTACAATGAGCAGTTCTTC.

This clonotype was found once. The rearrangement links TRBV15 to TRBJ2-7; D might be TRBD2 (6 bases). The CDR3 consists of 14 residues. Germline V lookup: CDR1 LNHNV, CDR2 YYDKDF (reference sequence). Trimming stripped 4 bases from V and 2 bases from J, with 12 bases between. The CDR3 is CATSIGTPAYEQYF. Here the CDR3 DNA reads TGTGCCACCAGCATAGGGACTCCCGCCTACGAGCAGTACTTC.